This T cell receptor (beta chain) was sequenced in a study of blood T cell repertoires in COVID-19. About the study: Whether acute or convalescent, the COVID-19 samples came from the United States, Italy and Spain.

Original processing notes: How many nucleated cells were present was estimated from reference gene primer amplification. Measured with immunoSEQ multiplex PCR; TCRdb has only the in-frame clones, and not every one. That table gives V, J and clone size, and the DNA gave D and trimming. The table records about 260,000 clones, about 90% of them present only once. V shed 3 bases and J shed 3 bases, with 19 bases lying between them. From germline, CDR1 is SGDLS and CDR2 YYNGEE. CDR3 size: 17 residues. The rearrangement joins TRBV9 to TRBJ2-1, with a tentative D call TRBD1 (6 bases). This receptor was obtained from a middle-aged woman who had recovered from COVID-19. Input material: peripheral blood. This CDR3 is CASSALQGPGDYNEQFF. CDR3 DNA sequence: TGTGCCAGCAGCGCGCTACAGGGTCCTGGCGACTACAATGAGCAGTTCTTC.